The 27 T cell receptor beta chains presented below share a single source sample, sequenced in a study of blood T cells in healthy people across ages. Primers used in a second PCR of roughly 6 to 12 cycles were a sample-barcoded 5' primer and a J-beta primer mix. A single record per CDR3 protein comes from TCRdb applying MiXCR to the 5' RACE reads. The data show 1.2 million to 1.5 million distinct CDR3 sequences, with 59% seen just once and 6.7% held by the top ten. The sequencing input was blood. The receptors were gathered from a man aged 18-30 years in good health.

The V gene is TRBV3-1, the J gene TRBJ1-2; D is perhaps TRBD1 (5 bases). The germline V gene has CDR1 LGHDT and CDR2 YNNKEL (reference sequence). There are 15 residues in the CDR3. Trimming stripped 0 bases from V and 2 bases from J, with 10 bases between. The CDR3 is CASSQEYRTNYGYTF. CDR3 DNA sequence: TGTGCCAGCAGCCAAGAGTACAGGACAAACTATGGCTACACCTTC.

The chain has TRBV27 and TRBJ1-6; 8 positions agree with TRBD1. There are 15 residues in the CDR3. CDR1 and CDR2 (germline): MNHEY, SMNVEV (reference sequence). Trimming cost V 5 bases and J 9 bases; bases outside gene matches: 9. The CDR3 reads CASSPQDRVGSPLHF. The DNA of the CDR3 is TGTGCCAGCAGTCCGCAGGACAGGGTGGGTTCACCCCTCCACTTT.

A remark on this clonotype: A read error may produce the germline difference seen at one junction end. CDR3 DNA sequence: TGTGCCACCAGTCTGCAGGGGGACTATGGCTACACCTTC. It translates to CATSLQGDYGYTF. V gene TRBV25-1 combines with J gene TRBJ1-2; TRBD1 agrees at 7 bases. The germline gives CDR1 MGHDK, CDR2 SYGVNS. The CDR3 runs 13 residues.

The chain couples TRBV3-1 to TRBJ2-4; TRBD2 aligns across 8 bases. Trimming took 4 bases from V and 0 from J; bases not matched to a gene: 5. The CDR3 is 16 residues long. Germline-derived CDR1 and CDR2 are LGHDT and YNNKEL (reference sequence). Written as DNA, the CDR3 is TGTGCCAGCAGCCGAGGACTAGCTCCAGCCAAAAACATTCAGTACTTC. Its translation is CASSRGLAPAKNIQYF.

V usage is TRBV29-1 and J usage is TRBJ2-7; D unresolved. Trimming took 6 bases from V and 3 from J, leaving 9 bases between them. Germline values: CDR1 SQVTM, CDR2 ANQGSEA. This CDR3 is built from 11 residues. The CDR3 sequence: CSVHKNYEQYF. CDR3 sequence (DNA): TGCAGCGTCCACAAAAACTACGAGCAGTACTTC.

The CDR3 DNA reads as TGTGCCAGCAGTTCCGGACGGACTAACTATGGCTACACCTTC. Residues: CASSSGRTNYGYTF. The chain recombines TRBV6-1 with TRBJ1-2; no definite D call. The V gene lost 5 bases and the J gene lost 0 bases, with 10 bases spanning the gap. CDR1 is MNHNS, CDR2 SASEGT, per germline. The CDR3 sequence is 14 residues long.

This clonotype was counted only a few times. The chain is built from TRBV4-3 and TRBJ2-3; the D is unclear. V was pared by 0 bases and J by 8 bases, with 12 bases between. This CDR3 has 14 amino acids. Germline V gene sequence: CDR1 LGHNA, CDR2 YSLEER. For the CDR3, the DNA is TGCGCCAGCAGCCAAGATATGGCGTCGACTACGCAGTATTTT. This sequence encodes CASSQDMASTTQYF.

The chain couples TRBV20-1 to TRBJ2-5; D possibly matches TRBD1 or TRBD2 (6 bases each). Germline V lookup: CDR1 DFQATT, CDR2 SNEGSKA (reference sequence). V was trimmed by 5 bases and J by 2 bases, leaving 30 bases between them. CDR3 length equals 19 residues. CDR3: CSACPRRGRPHYRQETQYF. The CDR3 coding sequence is TGCAGTGCTTGCCCGCGCCGGGGGCGCCCGCATTACCGTCAAGAGACCCAGTACTTC.

This clonotype was observed a single time. The rearrangement joins TRBV6-6 to TRBJ1-2; 7 nucleotides align to TRBD1. Germline CDR1 MNHNY, CDR2 SVGAGI (reference sequence). This CDR3 contains 15 residues. After removal of 0 bases from V and 8 bases from J, the junction contained 9 bases not matched to a gene. In DNA form, the CDR3 reads TGTGCCAGCAGTTACTCGGGTACCCAGGGGGACGGCTACACCTTC. This sequence encodes CASSYSGTQGDGYTF.

The rearrangement uses TRBV4-3 and TRBJ2-5; 11 bases align to TRBD2. J was trimmed by 1 base and V by 2 bases; bases with no gene match: 3. The CDR3 has 16 amino acids. Germline V gives CDR1 LGHNA, CDR2 YSLEER. Here the CDR3 reads CASSQRLAGSQETQYF. CDR3 sequence (DNA): TGCGCCAGCAGCCAACGACTAGCGGGGAGCCAAGAGACCCAGTACTTC.

This chain joins TRBV11-3 and TRBJ2-2; D not resolved. Per the germline V gene, CDR1 is SGHNT and CDR2 is YENEEA. The CDR3 consists of 14 residues. V lost 5 bases and J 4 bases, leaving 11 bases between the germline ends. CDR3 sequence (DNA): TGTGCCAGCAGCCCTCACCTGGGCACCGGGGAGCTGTTTTTT. It yields the protein CASSPHLGTGELFF.

This chain joins TRBV20-1 and TRBJ1-2; perhaps TRBD1 as D (5 bases). This CDR3 region has 12 residues. The V end was cut by 5 bases, the J end by 4 bases, with 11 bases between. The germline CDR1 and CDR2 sequences are DFQATT and SNEGSKA (reference sequence). The chain's CDR3 is CSAETDFYGYTF. DNA for the CDR3: TGCAGTGCTGAGACAGACTTCTATGGCTACACCTTC.

The chain combines TRBV12-5 with TRBJ2-1; D remains unclear. The V end lost 0 bases, the J end lost 12 bases, and 15 bases lay between the germline ends. This CDR3 region has 14 residues. Germline values: CDR1 LGHNT, CDR2 FRNRAP. CDR3 DNA sequence: TGTGCTAGTGGTTTGGTAGTTCCGGCAGGCGTGCAGTTCTTC. Protein: CASGLVVPAGVQFF.

The genes are TRBV6-2 or TRBV6-3 and TRBJ2-3, with TRBD2 matching over 8 bases. The CDR3 sequence is 16 residues long. Per germline, CDR1 MNHEY and CDR2 SVGEGT. After removal of 4 bases from V and 1 base from J, the junction contained 7 bases not matched to a gene. CDR3 bases: TGTGCCAGCAGTTTCCAAGGACTAGCTGGCACAGATACGCAGTATTTT. The encoded protein is CASSFQGLAGTDTQYF.

The chain combines TRBV12-3 or TRBV12-4 with TRBJ2-3, with TRBD1 matching over 7 bases. CDR3 length: 18 amino acids. V was pared by 2 bases and J by 1 base, with 12 bases of the junction left unmatched. CDR3 nucleotides: TGTGCCAGCAGTTTAAACATTCTCGGGACAGCCCGCACAGATACGCAGTATTTT. Amino acid sequence: CASSLNILGTARTDTQYF.

The rearrangement joins TRBV9 to TRBJ2-1, with D possibly matching TRBD1 (6 bases). Germline CDR1 and CDR2: SGDLS and YYNGEE. The CDR3 is 15 amino acids. Trimming left V 3 bases short and J 0 bases short, with 10 bases between. This chain's CDR3 is CASSAQQGSYNEQFF. As DNA, the CDR3 is TGTGCCAGCAGCGCCCAACAGGGCTCCTACAATGAGCAGTTCTTC. Looking up the rest from reference TRBV9 and TRBJ2-1 gives the full variable domain: DSGVTQTPKHLITATGQRVTLRCSPRSGDLSVYWYQQSLDQGLQFLIQYYNGEERAKGNILERFSAQQFPDLHSELNLSSLELGDSALYFCASSAQQGSYNEQFFGPGTRLTVL.

V and J are TRBV4-2 and TRBJ2-7, with D hard to call. The CDR3 is 14 amino acids. Per the germline V gene, CDR1 is LGHNA and CDR2 is YNFKEQ. Trimming took 0 bases from V and 2 from J, leaving 8 bases between them. The DNA for the CDR3 is TGTGCCAGCAGCCAAGAAGACATGCCCTACGAGCAGTACTTC. It is translated as CASSQEDMPYEQYF.

The chain is built from TRBV7-9 and TRBJ1-4; TRBD1 agrees at 8 bases. Germline CDR1 SEHNR, CDR2 FQNEAQ (reference sequence). V was clipped by 2 bases and J by 4 bases; unmatched bases: 9. The CDR3 runs to 17 residues. The CDR3 sequence is CASSLFSTGQVNEKLFF. The CDR3 DNA sequence: TGTGCCAGCAGCTTATTTTCGACGGGACAGGTTAATGAAAAACTGTTTTTT.

V and J are TRBV4-1 and TRBJ1-6, with unresolved D. Per the germline V gene, CDR1 is MGHRA and CDR2 is YSYEKL. Trimming left V 1 base short and J 10 bases short, with 14 bases between. The CDR3 consists of 15 residues. This CDR3 reads CASSQVRVDRSPLHF. For the CDR3, the DNA is TGCGCCAGCAGCCAAGTGAGAGTAGATCGGTCACCCCTCCACTTT.

This chain uses TRBV3-1 with TRBJ2-1; D remains unclear. Germline V gene data show CDR1 as LGHDT and CDR2 as YNNKEL (reference sequence). V shed 0 bases and J shed 0 bases, with 9 bases lying between them. This CDR3 has 16 residues. This CDR3 is CASSQEAMSSYNEQFF. In DNA form, the CDR3 reads TGTGCCAGCAGCCAAGAGGCAATGAGCTCCTACAATGAGCAGTTCTTC.

The chain uses TRBV6-5 and TRBJ2-7; weak D call: TRBD2 (6 bases). CDR3 size: 15 residues. In germline, CDR1 is MNHEY, CDR2 SVGAGI. CDR3 nucleotide sequence: TGTACCACGGGGGTAGGGCGAGGGCCCACCTACGAGCAGTACTTC. It specifies CTTGVGRGPTYEQYF.

The genes are TRBV20-1 and TRBJ2-1; a possible D gene is TRBD2 (6 bases). The germline V gene has CDR1 DFQATT and CDR2 SNEGSKA (reference sequence). Trimming left V 3 bases short and J 10 bases short, with 10 bases between. This CDR3 contains 11 residues. DNA for the CDR3: TGCAGTGCTAGTGGGCTAGCGGAGCAGTTCTTC. It is translated as CSASGLAEQFF.

This clonotype was counted a few times. This rearrangement joins TRBV7-2 to TRBJ1-2; D gene unclear. The germline V gene has CDR1 SGHTA and CDR2 FQGNSA. The CDR3 covers 15 residues. Trimming took 5 bases from V and 4 from J, leaving 17 bases between them. This chain's CDR3 is CASSPQSRALYGYTF. CDR3 sequence (DNA): TGTGCCAGCAGCCCACAAAGCCGGGCCCTCTATGGCTACACCTTC.

This chain connects TRBV11-2 to TRBJ1-1, with unresolved D. V was shortened by 2 bases and J by 2 bases, with 12 bases between the two germline ends. CDR1 is SGHAT and CDR2 is FQNNGV in the germline V gene. The CDR3 runs 15 residues. CDR3: CASSLPESVNTEAFF. In nucleotides, the CDR3 is TGTGCCAGCAGCTTACCCGAGTCGGTTAACACTGAAGCTTTCTTT. The variable domain in full, completed from reference TRBV11-2 and TRBJ1-1, reads EAGVAQSPRYKIIEKRQSVAFWCNPISGHATLYWYQQILGQGPKLLIQFQNNGVVDDSQLPKDRFSAERLKGVDSTLKIQPAKLEDSAVYLCASSLPESVNTEAFFGQGTRLTVV.

Comments on this clonotype: A much more abundant neighbour one base away suggests this may be a read error. This rearrangement joins TRBV29-1 to TRBJ1-1; maybe TRBD1 (6 bases). Germline V gene data show CDR1 as SQVTM and CDR2 as ANQGSEA. The germline V and J ends were trimmed by 4 bases and 2 bases, with 17 bases remaining between them. CDR3 length: 15 residues. This chain's CDR3 is CSVGGAVGGNTEAFF. The CDR3 coding sequence is TGCAGCGTTGGAGGCGCGGTAGGGGGAAACACTGAAGCTTTCTTT. Combining the CDR3 with reference TRBV29-1 and TRBJ1-1 gives the whole variable domain SAVISQKPSRDICQRGTSLTIQCQVDSQVTMMFWYRQQPGQSLTLIATANQGSEATYESGFVIDKFPISRPNLTFSTLTVSNMSPEDSSIYLCSVGGAVGGNTEAFFGQGTRLTVV.

The chain is built from TRBV20-1 and TRBJ2-1, with 10 bases fitting TRBD2. Germline V gives CDR1 DFQATT, CDR2 SNEGSKA (reference sequence). With 0 bases clipped from V and 9 bases from J, the junction kept 11 bases outside the gene matches. The CDR3 has 16 amino acids. CDR3 sequence reads: CSARDYLAGGLGEQFF. DNA of the CDR3: TGCAGTGCTAGAGACTACTTAGCGGGGGGCCTGGGTGAGCAGTTCTTC.

The CDR3 DNA reads TGTGCCAGCAGCTTATCAGCAGCGTACAATGAGCAGTACTTC. It is translated as CASSLSAAYNEQYF. This chain links TRBV7-2 with TRBJ2-7; D remains ambiguous. The V end lost 2 bases, the J end lost 7 bases, and 15 bases lay between the germline ends. The CDR3 loop spans 14 amino acids. CDR1 and CDR2 (germline): SGHTA, FQGNSA. The variable domain in full, with the rest retrieved from reference TRBV7-2 and TRBJ2-7, is GAGVSQSPSNKVTEKGKDVELRCDPISGHTALYWYRQSLGQGLEFLIYFQGNSAPDKSGLPSDRFSAERTGGSVSTLTIQRTQQEDSAVYLCASSLSAAYNEQYFGPGTRLTVT.